This is a list of T cell receptor beta chains from one sample in a study of read filtering for tumor transcriptome and immune sequencing. TCRdb called the reads again in MiXCR, with one record for every CDR3 protein. Altogether around 65,000 distinct CDR3 sequences are present, about 19% being singletons, with the ten largest covering more than 12%. Specimen: a population of CD138-negative cells sorted from bone marrow. The receptors here all came from a donor at least 40 years old with multiple myeloma. CDR3s include the opening cysteine and the closing phenylalanine or tryptophan. A D gene is named only where the DNA matches it firmly. Clone size is given for some rows only: seen once, a few or many times, or a class if the clone is expanded.

d_call	clone_size	j_call	v_call	cdr3_aa	cdr3_nt
TRBD1	-	TRBJ1-5	TRBV7-9	CASSLEGAVNQPQHF	TGTGCCAGCAGCTTAGAGGGGGCGGTCAATCAGCCCCAGCATTTT
TRBD2	many	TRBJ2-1	TRBV28	CASSLLPGASGSDEQFF	TGTGCCAGCAGTTTACTACCGGGGGCTAGCGGGAGCGATGAGCAGTTCTTC
TRBD1	many	TRBJ1-1	TRBV28	CASSGRDRVAFF	TGTGCCAGCAGTGGCCGGGACAGAGTGGCTTTCTTT
-	many	TRBJ2-2	TRBV11-1	CASSPGINTGELFF	TGTGCCAGCAGCCCCGGGATTAACACCGGGGAGCTGTTTTTT
-	many	TRBJ2-1	TRBV28	CASSLPLGTYNEQFF	TGTGCCAGCAGTTTACCCCTCGGGACCTACAATGAGCAGTTCTTC
-	-	TRBJ2-1	TRBV11-1	CASSQRNQVNEQFF	TGTGCCAGCAGCCAGCGTAACCAGGTAAATGAGCAGTTCTTT
-	many	TRBJ2-1	TRBV5-1	CASSPRGSGQEQFF	TGCGCCAGCAGCCCCAGGGGAAGCGGCCAAGAGCAGTTCTTC
-	-	TRBJ2-5	TRBV7-2	CASSLGMGGYQETQYF	TGTGCCAGCAGCTTAGGGATGGGGGGTTACCAAGAGACCCAGTACTTC
TRBD2	few	TRBJ2-3	TRBV20-1	CSARTSGVGDTQYF	TGCAGTGCTAGGACTAGCGGGGTTGGAGATACGCAGTATTTT
TRBD2	many	TRBJ2-1	TRBV7-9	CASSLVSGGAHNEQFF	TGTGCCAGCAGCTTAGTTTCCGGGGGGGCCCACAATGAGCAGTTCTTC
-	many	TRBJ2-5	TRBV7-2	CASSLSAQTQYF	TGTGCCAGCAGCTTATCCGCGCAGACCCAGTACTTC
-	-	TRBJ2-3	TRBV28	CASSPSGLNTDTQYF	TGTGCCAGCAGCCCGTCGGGACTGAACACAGATACGCAGTATTTT
-	-	TRBJ1-3	TRBV5-1	CASSLDRLGSGNTIYF	TGCGCCAGCAGCTTGGATCGGTTGGGCTCTGGAAACACCATATATTTT
TRBD2	-	TRBJ2-3	TRBV19	CASRTEGTRADTQYF	TGTGCCAGTAGAACAGAGGGGACTAGGGCAGATACGCAGTATTTT
-	many	TRBJ1-4	TRBV5-1	CASSLSGSQGNEKLFF	TGCGCCAGCAGCTTGTCCGGCAGCCAGGGAAATGAAAAACTGTTTTTT
-	many	TRBJ2-3	TRBV20-1	CSARDQMIATRTDTQYF	TGCAGTGCTAGAGATCAGATGATAGCGACGCGCACAGATACGCAGTATTTT
-	-	TRBJ1-4	TRBV7-2	CASSVSGVGEKLFF	TGTGCCAGCAGCGTATCTGGGGTTGGTGAAAAACTGTTTTTT
-	many	TRBJ1-3	TRBV2	CASRANRGSGNTIYF	TGTGCCAGCAGAGCGAACAGAGGCTCTGGAAACACCATATATTTT
-	many	TRBJ2-7	TRBV29-1	CSAHEPGYEQYF	TGCAGCGCACACGAGCCGGGGTACGAGCAGTACTTC
-	-	TRBJ2-3	TRBV11-2	CASSGILSGAHTQYF	TGTGCCAGCAGCGGAATACTGTCGGGGGCCCATACGCAGTATTTT
-	few	TRBJ2-3	TRBV12-3/TRBV12-4	CASSPDTKGGDTQYF	TGTGCCAGCAGCCCTGACACCAAGGGGGGAGATACGCAGTATTTT
-	many	TRBJ2-1	TRBV20-1	CSASSGYNEQFF	TGCAGTGCTAGCTCGGGGTACAATGAGCAGTTCTTC
-	medium-sized	TRBJ2-1	TRBV6-6	CASSYTGTLAINEQFF	TGTGCCAGCAGTTACACGGGGACCTTAGCGATCAATGAGCAGTTCTTC
-	many	TRBJ2-2	TRBV28	CASSLGLARGTGELFF	TGTGCCAGCAGTTTAGGTCTAGCGAGGGGCACCGGGGAGCTGTTTTTT
-	many	TRBJ2-5	TRBV25-1	CASSEGMGGETQYF	TGTGCCAGCAGTGAGGGGATGGGTGGCGAGACCCAGTACTTC
-	many	TRBJ1-1	TRBV20-1	CSAGDTSNTEAFF	TGCAGTGCAGGGGACACTTCCAACACTGAAGCTTTCTTT
-	many	TRBJ2-5	TRBV9	CASSTRTGKGETQYF	TGTGCCAGCAGCACCCGAACGGGGAAGGGAGAGACCCAGTACTTC
-	many	TRBJ2-1	TRBV15	CATSRVGGLGNEQFF	TGTGCCACCAGCAGGGTCGGCGGGTTGGGCAATGAGCAGTTCTTC
-	-	TRBJ1-1	TRBV20-1	CSANRQATLEAFF	TGCAGTGCTAATAGACAGGCTACTCTTGAAGCTTTCTTT
TRBD1	many	TRBJ1-5	TRBV5-1	CASSLERQGDNQPQHF	TGCGCCAGCAGCTTGGAACGACAGGGGGATAATCAGCCCCAGCATTTT
TRBD1	many	TRBJ2-2	TRBV19	CASSTPPRTGFTGELFF	TGTGCCAGTAGTACCCCACCCCGGACAGGCTTCACCGGGGAGCTGTTTTTT
-	few	TRBJ2-5	TRBV9	CASSVESTVQETQYF	TGTGCCAGCAGCGTAGAGAGCACGGTACAAGAGACCCAGTACTTC
-	few	TRBJ1-1	TRBV20-1	CSARDTRRDMTEAFF	TGCAGTGCTAGAGACACAAGGAGGGACATGACTGAAGCTTTCTTT
TRBD1	many	TRBJ1-1	TRBV11-3	CASSSDREAFF	TGTGCCAGCAGCTCGGACAGGGAAGCTTTCTTT
TRBD2	many	TRBJ2-2	TRBV6-5	CASRVLAGGSGELFF	TGTGCCTCACGGGTGCTAGCGGGAGGATCCGGGGAGCTGTTTTTT
-	many	TRBJ1-5	TRBV20-1	CSARVGGVGYLHF	TGCAGTGCTAGAGTTGGGGGAGTAGGGTATCTGCATTTT
TRBD2	many	TRBJ2-1	TRBV3-1	CASSQSGTSGNEQFF	TGTGCCAGCAGCCAGTCCGGGACTAGCGGGAATGAGCAGTTCTTC
-	many	TRBJ2-7	TRBV19	CASSIEGSAWNEQYF	TGTGCCAGTAGTATCGAGGGTAGTGCCTGGAACGAGCAGTACTTC
-	many	TRBJ2-7	TRBV20-1	CSARGGPEQYF	TGCAGTGCTAGGGGGGGGCCCGAGCAGTACTTC
-	many	TRBJ2-3	TRBV29-1	CSVTDEASSPTSTDTQYF	TGCAGCGTTACCGATGAGGCCTCTAGCCCTACTAGCACAGATACGCAGTATTTT
TRBD1	-	TRBJ1-5	TRBV9	CASSETTGSEPQHF	TGTGCCAGCAGCGAAACGACAGGGTCGGAGCCCCAGCATTTT
TRBD1	few	TRBJ2-7	TRBV20-1	CSAREGTGGREQYF	TGCAGTGCTAGAGAAGGGACAGGGGGCCGCGAGCAGTACTTC
-	-	TRBJ2-7	TRBV5-1	CASSFAGNSPEQYF	TGCGCCAGCAGCTTTGCAGGGAATTCTCCCGAGCAGTACTTC
-	many	TRBJ2-5	TRBV7-9	CASSRYTGNQETQYF	TGTGCCAGCAGTCGATATACAGGGAACCAAGAGACCCAGTACTTC
TRBD1	many	TRBJ1-1	TRBV20-1	CSALLKIQGDTEAFF	TGCAGTGCTCTTTTAAAGATCCAGGGGGACACTGAAGCTTTCTTT
-	many	TRBJ1-5	TRBV3-1	CASSHPGSNQPQHF	TGTGCCAGCAGCCACCCGGGTAGCAATCAGCCCCAGCATTTT
-	many	TRBJ1-4	TRBV11-2	CASSLVGPRAGEKLFF	TGTGCCAGCAGCTTAGTTGGGCCCCGAGCAGGTGAAAAACTGTTTTTT
TRBD1	many	TRBJ2-1	TRBV28	CASRLTGTGGNEQFF	TGTGCCAGCAGATTAACCGGGACAGGGGGCAATGAGCAGTTCTTC
TRBD1	many	TRBJ2-3	TRBV24-1	CATSKTGTGTDTQYF	TGTGCCACCAGCAAGACAGGGACCGGCACAGATACGCAGTATTTT